One TCR beta chain is described in this entry. Its cognate antigen is unknown. This record comes from a study of OX40 agonist ivuxolimab in advanced cancers. Study overall: At 75% to 90% male, the cohort had a mean age of around 56 years, ranging from about 23 to 79. Study-level points and caveats: Certain nonresponders additionally had low normalized T-cell clonal expansion. At 0.1 to 3.0 mg/kg, clonal expansion of CD4+ and CD8+ blood T cells had occurred by week 6. At 0.1-3.0 mg/kg, partial responders had clonal expansion among the lowest observed.

The table came from immunoSEQ multiplex PCR; TCRdb's copy has only in-frame clones and leaves some out. The sample holds approximately 91,000 clones, around nine tenths seen once. Sequencing used CD4+ or CD8+ T cells sorted from blood, obtained in a trial of the OX40 agonist ivuxolimab. This TCR came from an adult with an advanced solid tumor such as melanoma, head and neck, liver or kidney cancer.

CDR3 nucleotides: TGTGCCAGCAGCCTCCCCGGGGCCGTGGGCTATGGCTACACCTTC. Translating it yields CASSLPGAVGYGYTF. The genes are TRBV7-2 and TRBJ1-2; D might be TRBD1 (5 bases). V was cut by 5 bases and J by 4 bases, with 17 bases left in between. This CDR3 has 15 residues. From germline, CDR1 is SGHTA and CDR2 FQGNSA.